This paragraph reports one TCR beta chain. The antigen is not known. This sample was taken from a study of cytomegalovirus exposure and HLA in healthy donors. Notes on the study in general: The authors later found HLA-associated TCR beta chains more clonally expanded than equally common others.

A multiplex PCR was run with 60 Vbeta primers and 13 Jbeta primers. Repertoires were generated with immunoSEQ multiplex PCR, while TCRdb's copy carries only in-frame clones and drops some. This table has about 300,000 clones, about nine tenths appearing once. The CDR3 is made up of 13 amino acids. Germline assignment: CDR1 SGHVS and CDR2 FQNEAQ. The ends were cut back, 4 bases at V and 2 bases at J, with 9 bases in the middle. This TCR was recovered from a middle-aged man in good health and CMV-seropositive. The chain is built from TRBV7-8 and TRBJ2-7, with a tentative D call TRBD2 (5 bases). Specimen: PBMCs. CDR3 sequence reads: CASSSRATYEQYF. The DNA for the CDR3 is TGTGCCAGCAGCTCGCGGGCCACCTACGAGCAGTACTTC.